Below are 27 T cell receptor beta chains sequenced from a single sample in a study of graft-versus-host responses after intestinal transplantation. Generated by immunoSEQ multiplex PCR, the TCRdb table keeps only in-frame clones and is missing some. The table lists 86,000 or so clones, 75% to 95% of them singletons. Antigens for these TCRs are unknown. Sequences were derived from unstimulated CD8+ T cells sorted from spleen or lymph node cells, sampled before intestinal transplant. The receptors here all came from a human donor who received an intestinal transplant.

This chain links TRBV11-2 with TRBJ2-7, with TRBD1 matching over 8 bases. The J segment lost 4 bases and the V segment lost 8 bases, leaving 10 bases of the junction unmatched. The germline V gene encodes CDR1 SGHAT and CDR2 FQNNGV. The CDR3 extends over 14 amino acids. The DNA for the CDR3 is TGTGCCAGCCAGACAGGGGCCGTCCTGTACGAGCAGTACTTC. This codes for CASQTGAVLYEQYF. Based on the CDR3 plus reference TRBV11-2 and TRBJ2-7, the full variable domain is EAGVAQSPRYKIIEKRQSVAFWCNPISGHATLYWYQQILGQGPKLLIQFQNNGVVDDSQLPKDRFSAERLKGVDSTLKIQPAKLEDSAVYLCASQTGAVLYEQYFGPGTRLTVT.

V and J are TRBV9 and TRBJ2-5, with TRBD1 identical over 8 bases. Germline CDR1 and CDR2: SGDLS and YYNGEE. V lost 0 bases and J lost 5; bases outside the gene matches: 3. CDR3 length: 14 residues. The CDR3 DNA follows: TGTGCCAGCAGCGTAGCAGGGGGCGCGGAGACCCAGTACTTC. It yields the protein CASSVAGGAETQYF. The full variable domain, completed using reference TRBV9 and TRBJ2-5, is DSGVTQTPKHLITATGQRVTLRCSPRSGDLSVYWYQQSLDQGLQFLIQYYNGEERAKGNILERFSAQQFPDLHSELNLSSLELGDSALYFCASSVAGGAETQYFGPGTRLLVL.

This clone was seen a handful of times. The V gene is TRBV27, the J gene TRBJ1-5; unclear D gene. CDR1 and CDR2 from the germline V gene are MNHEY and SMNVEV (reference sequence). Deletions cut 0 bases from V and 1 base from J, with 1 base between. The CDR3 spans 13 residues. CDR3: CASSLSSNQPQHF. The CDR3 bases are TGTGCCAGCAGTTTATCAAGCAATCAGCCCCAGCATTTT.

This chain connects TRBV9 to TRBJ2-1; 7 positions agree with TRBD2. CDR1 is SGDLS and CDR2 is YYNGEE in the germline V gene. Trimming took 0 bases from V and 0 from J; bases not matched to a gene: 3. This CDR3 region has 16 residues. CDR3 DNA sequence: TGTGCCAGCAGCGTAGAGGGAGGGAGCTCCTACAATGAGCAGTTCTTC. As protein: CASSVEGGSSYNEQFF.

The rearrangement uses TRBV2 and TRBJ1-2; possibly TRBD1 for D (6 bases). There are 16 residues in the CDR3. Deletions cut 3 bases from V and 2 bases from J, with 16 bases between. The germline V gene has CDR1 SNHLY and CDR2 FYNNEI. The DNA of the CDR3 is TGTGCCAGCAGTGACCCGCCAGGGGCGGCCAACTATGGCTACACCTTC. Its translation: CASSDPPGAANYGYTF.

This chain joins TRBV4-2 and TRBJ2-7, with 9 positions matching TRBD1. The trim removed 0 bases at V and 6 bases at J, leaving 9 bases unmatched. CDR3 length: 16 residues. Germline CDR1 LGHNA, CDR2 YNFKEQ. The DNA for the CDR3 is TGTGCCAGCAGCCAAGACATCGGGACAGGGTTTGCCGAGCAGTACTTC. Its protein is CASSQDIGTGFAEQYF.

The V call is TRBV5-1, the J call TRBJ2-1, with 9 bases fitting TRBD2. V shed 0 bases, J shed 5 bases, and the junction held 9 bases outside the gene matches. Germline loops: CDR1 SGHRS, CDR2 YFSETQ. The CDR3 is made up of 17 amino acids. CDR3 sequence: CASSLVFFSGRDNEQFF. The DNA for the CDR3 is TGCGCCAGCAGCTTGGTCTTCTTTAGCGGGAGAGACAATGAGCAGTTCTTC.

The chain uses TRBV19 and TRBJ2-7; possibly TRBD1 or TRBD2 for D (5 bases each). The CDR3 is 13 residues long. Trimming took 10 bases from V and 6 from J, leaving 19 bases between them. Germline CDR1 and CDR2: LNHDA and SQIVND (reference sequence). The CDR3: CATLGESSSEQYF. CDR3 nucleotide sequence: TGTGCCACTCTGGGGGAGTCATCTAGCGAGCAGTACTTC.

Worth noting for this clone: Given a much more abundant clone one base away, this may be a read error. Other DNA sequences in the sample encode the same CDR3. The V call is TRBV6-1, the J call TRBJ2-2; 12 nucleotides match TRBD2. V lost 2 bases to trimming and J lost 6 bases; unmatched junction nucleotides: 1. The CDR3 is made up of 15 amino acids. The V gene's germline CDR1 is MNHNS and CDR2 SASEGT. CDR3 DNA: TGTGCCAGCAGTGAACTAGCGGGGGGGCCCGGGGAGCTGTTTTTT. Its protein product is CASSELAGGPGELFF.

The gene calls are TRBV29-1 and TRBJ2-7; 9 bases map to TRBD1. The V segment lost 3 bases and the J segment 3 bases; nucleotides outside the gene matches: 0. The CDR3 spans 12 residues. Germline assignment: CDR1 SQVTM and CDR2 ANQGSEA. The CDR3 spells CSVETGGYEQYF. In nucleotides, the CDR3 is TGCAGCGTTGAGACAGGGGGCTACGAGCAGTACTTC.

The chain carries TRBV4-2 and TRBJ2-3; TRBD2 matches at 10 bases. With V trimmed by 0 bases and J by 5 bases, 5 bases remained unmatched. CDR3 size: 16 residues. CDR1 and CDR2 from the germline V gene are LGHNA and YNFKEQ. CDR3 loop: CASSQDWIAGGDTQYF. The CDR3 DNA sequence: TGTGCCAGCAGCCAAGATTGGATAGCGGGAGGAGATACGCAGTATTTT.

The V gene is TRBV25-1, the J gene TRBJ2-1, with D possibly matching TRBD1 (7 bases). This CDR3 contains 14 residues. Trimming removed 4 bases from V and 1 base from J, with 8 bases in between. Per the germline V gene, CDR1 is MGHDK and CDR2 is SYGVNS. CDR3: CASSAGGSYNEQFF. In nucleotides, the CDR3 is TGTGCCAGCAGTGCAGGGGGGTCCTACAATGAGCAGTTCTTC.

V gene TRBV19 combines with J gene TRBJ2-1; 11 bases are a match to TRBD2. The CDR3 loop spans 17 amino acids. Looked up from germline, CDR1 is LNHDA and CDR2 is SQIVND (reference sequence). J gave up 1 base and V 4 bases, and 6 bases lay outside the gene matches. CDR3 protein: CASSTYIAGGSYNEQFF. CDR3 DNA sequence: TGTGCCAGTAGTACTTATATAGCGGGAGGGTCCTACAATGAGCAGTTCTTC.

V gene TRBV25-1 combines with J gene TRBJ1-1; D remains ambiguous. Germline-derived CDR1 and CDR2 are MGHDK and SYGVNS. The CDR3 loop spans 11 amino acids. Trimming cost V 2 bases and J 7 bases, with 5 bases left between them. As DNA, the CDR3 is TGTGCCAGCAGTGAAGGCTTTGAAGCTTTCTTT. It is translated as CASSEGFEAFF. Supplemented by reference TRBV25-1 and TRBJ1-1, the full variable domain reads EADIYQTPRYLVIGTGKKITLECSQTMGHDKMYWYQQDPGMELHLIHYSYGVNSTEKGDLSSESTVSRIRTEHFPLTLESARPSHTSQYLCASSEGFEAFFGQGTRLTVV.

The chain combines TRBV28 with TRBJ2-3; D is unresolved. V lost 6 bases and J lost 3, with 19 bases in between. The V gene's germline CDR1 is MDHEN and CDR2 SYDVKM. The length of the CDR3 is 16 residues. The chain's CDR3 is CASSSSMEWATDTQYF. Here the CDR3 DNA reads TGTGCCAGCAGCTCGTCAATGGAGTGGGCGACAGATACGCAGTATTTT.

This chain links TRBV30 with TRBJ2-5; perhaps TRBD2 as D (6 bases). Germline assignment: CDR1 GTSNPN and CDR2 SVGIG (reference sequence). The CDR3 is 13 residues long. Trimming cost V 0 bases and J 4 bases, with 9 bases left between them. The CDR3 DNA sequence: TGTGCCTGGAGTGTAGGTAGCGGAGAGACCCAGTACTTC. It specifies CAWSVGSGETQYF.

The chain joins TRBV5-6 to TRBJ2-7; tentative D call: TRBD1 (7 bases). CDR1 SGHDT and CDR2 YYEEEE come from the germline V gene. The V gene lost 4 bases and the J gene lost 5 bases, with 16 bases spanning the gap. The CDR3 is 14 amino acids. The CDR3 protein is CASSLTGRLDEQYF. In DNA form, the CDR3 reads TGTGCCAGCAGCCTGACAGGGAGGCTTGACGAGCAGTACTTC. Combining the CDR3 with reference TRBV5-6 and TRBJ2-7 gives the whole variable domain DAGVTQSPTHLIKTRGQQVTLRCSPKSGHDTVSWYQQALGQGPQFIFQYYEEEERQRGNFPDRFSGHQFPNYSSELNVNALLLGDSALYLCASSLTGRLDEQYFGPGTRLTVT.

The chain carries TRBV7-9 and TRBJ1-4; 8 bases are shared with TRBD1. The CDR3 is 17 amino acids. The V gene's germline CDR1 is SEHNR and CDR2 FQNEAQ (reference sequence). J gave up 8 bases and V 4 bases, and 15 bases lay outside the gene matches. The DNA for the CDR3 is TGTGCCAGCAGCTCCCCTGTCCACACAGGGGGTATAGAAAAACTGTTTTTT. This encodes CASSSPVHTGGIEKLFF.

This clone was recorded a few times. The gene calls are TRBV6-5 and TRBJ2-1; TRBD2 matches 10 bases. The CDR3 loop spans 16 amino acids. CDR1 MNHEY and CDR2 SVGAGI come from the germline V gene. V gave up 2 bases and J gave up 8 bases; unmatched junction bases: 9. CDR3 in amino acids: CASSYTPGTSEDEQFF. Here the CDR3 DNA reads TGTGCCAGCAGTTACACTCCTGGGACTAGCGAGGATGAGCAGTTCTTC.

A note on this clone: A far larger clone is a single base away, which makes a read error likely. Other DNA variants within this sample encode the same CDR3. This chain links TRBV6-4 with TRBJ2-3; TRBD2 might be the D (5 bases). This CDR3 region has 12 residues. The germline gives CDR1 MRHNA, CDR2 SNTAGT. V was cut by 4 bases and J by 6 bases, with 8 bases left in between. CDR3 residues: CASSAGEDTQYF. DNA of the CDR3: TGTGCCAGCAGTGCTGGGGAGGATACGCAGTATTTT.

This clone was detected only once. The DNA of the CDR3 is TGTGCCAGCAGCATCCAGGGGTATAGAAACACCATATATTTT. Its translation is CASSIQGYRNTIYF. V and J are TRBV5-4 and TRBJ1-3; weak D call: TRBD1 (6 bases). The CDR3 is 14 amino acids. The germline V gene encodes CDR1 SGHNT and CDR2 YYREEE (reference sequence). The ends were cut back, 4 bases at V and 5 bases at J, with 13 bases in the middle.

This clone was seen only a few times. The genes are TRBV7-6 and TRBJ1-6; 9 positions agree with TRBD1. CDR1 and CDR2 (germline): SGHVS, FNYEAQ. CDR3 length: 12 amino acids. V dropped 10 bases and J dropped 13; count of bases not matched to a gene: 8. The CDR3, as DNA: TGTGCCACCGGGACAGGGTCGGCGCCCCTCCACTTT. Encoded protein: CATGTGSAPLHF. The full variable domain, rest sourced from reference TRBV7-6 and TRBJ1-6, is GAGVSQSPRYKVTKRGQDVALRCDPISGHVSLYWYRQALGQGPEFLTYFNYEAQQDKSGLPNDRFSAERPEGSISTLTIQRTEQRDSAMYRCATGTGSAPLHFGNGTRLTVT.

The chain links TRBV18 to TRBJ1-2; D is undetermined. Trimming removed 4 bases from V and 6 bases from J, with 27 bases in between. CDR1 and CDR2 (germline): KGHSH, LQKENI. This CDR3 comprises 18 residues. CDR3 region: CASSHPILDLRADNGYTF. The CDR3 DNA follows: TGTGCCAGCTCACACCCCATATTGGATCTTAGGGCTGACAATGGCTACACCTTC.

The V and J genes are TRBV10-1 and TRBJ2-7; no firm D call. The V end lost 10 bases, the J end lost 0 bases, and 16 bases lay between the germline ends. The germline V gene has CDR1 WNHNN and CDR2 SYGVQD (reference sequence). This CDR3 comprises 14 residues. The CDR3 loop reads CATRHGPPSYEQYF. CDR3 sequence (DNA): TGCGCCACCAGACACGGACCACCCTCCTACGAGCAGTACTTC.

V and J are TRBV19 and TRBJ2-1; D is unresolved. The CDR3 is 15 amino acids. Germline values: CDR1 LNHDA, CDR2 SQIVND (reference sequence). V lost 2 bases, J lost 7 bases, and 15 bases lay in between. The CDR3 sequence: CASSIIPVPWNEQFF. As DNA, the CDR3 is TGTGCCAGTAGTATAATCCCAGTTCCTTGGAATGAGCAGTTCTTC.

This clone was recorded once. The V call is TRBV10-3, the J call TRBJ2-2, with D uncertain. The CDR3 loop spans 13 amino acids. Germline loops: CDR1 ENHRY, CDR2 SYGVKD. With 6 bases removed from V and 1 base from J, the gap between germline ends came to 6 bases. CDR3 nucleotide sequence: TGTGCCATCAGGGACCTGAACACCGGGGAGCTGTTTTTT. Amino acid sequence: CAIRDLNTGELFF.

The chain carries TRBV5-1 and TRBJ1-4; D possibly corresponds to TRBD1 (6 bases). V was shortened by 2 bases and J by 5 bases, with 19 bases between the two germline ends. CDR3 size: 17 residues. Germline V gene lookup returns CDR1 SGHRS and CDR2 YFSETQ. CDR3: CASSLSPEQGRNEKLFF. CDR3 nucleotides: TGCGCCAGCAGCTTATCCCCAGAACAGGGTAGGAATGAAAAACTGTTTTTT.